This is a list of T cell receptor beta chains from one sample in a study of blood T cell repertoires in COVID-19. The assay was immunoSEQ multiplex PCR, and TCRdb's table has in-frame clones only and misses some. The table has hundreds of thousands of clones, 65% to 90% seen once. Sequencing was done on a sample of PBMCs or T cells enriched from blood (not recorded which). These receptors were collected from a woman aged 25-40 years who had been exposed to COVID-19. CDR3s include the opening cysteine and the closing phenylalanine or tryptophan. The order of the fields is CDR3 protein, CDR3 DNA, clone size, D gene, V gene, CDR3 length, J gene. D genes are given only for firm matches. The size entry is marked missing in some rows and otherwise reads once, few, many or a size class.

CDR3 protein: CASSESGRDSPLHF; CDR3 DNA: TGTGCCAGCAGTGAGTCGGGTCGCGATTCACCCCTCCACTTT; clone size: once; D gene: .; V gene: TRBV2; CDR3 length: 14; J gene: TRBJ1-6
CDR3 protein: CASSPNPWDRGRFEQYF; CDR3 DNA: TGTGCCAGCAGTCCGAACCCCTGGGACAGGGGAAGGTTCGAGCAGTACTTC; clone size: few; D gene: TRBD1; V gene: TRBV27; CDR3 length: 17; J gene: TRBJ2-7
CDR3 protein: CASSEDRGVGEQYF; CDR3 DNA: TGTGCCAGCAGCGAGGACAGGGGAGTTGGAGAGCAGTACTTC; clone size: .; D gene: TRBD1; V gene: TRBV2; CDR3 length: 14; J gene: TRBJ2-7
CDR3 protein: CASSRGREQPQHF; CDR3 DNA: TGTGCCAGCAGCCGAGGTCGGGAGCAGCCCCAGCATTTT; clone size: few; D gene: .; V gene: TRBV5-5; CDR3 length: 13; J gene: TRBJ1-5
CDR3 protein: CASIEGGAGRGQPQHF; CDR3 DNA: TGTGCCAGCATCGAAGGGGGTGCCGGTCGGGGTCAGCCCCAGCATTTT; clone size: .; D gene: .; V gene: TRBV2; CDR3 length: 16; J gene: TRBJ1-5
CDR3 protein: CASSTEAGGRNEQFF; CDR3 DNA: TGTGCCAGCAGTACTGAAGCGGGAGGAAGAAATGAGCAGTTCTTC; clone size: many; D gene: TRBD2; V gene: TRBV6-1; CDR3 length: 15; J gene: TRBJ2-1
CDR3 protein: CASSYSQGAGGNTIYF; CDR3 DNA: TGTGCCAGCAGTTACTCACAGGGGGCAGGAGGAAACACCATATATTTT; clone size: once; D gene: TRBD1; V gene: TRBV6-5; CDR3 length: 16; J gene: TRBJ1-3
CDR3 protein: CASRQQGDMNTEAFF; CDR3 DNA: TGCGCCAGCAGACAACAGGGGGACATGAACACTGAAGCTTTCTTT; clone size: .; D gene: TRBD1; V gene: TRBV5-1; CDR3 length: 15; J gene: TRBJ1-1
CDR3 protein: CASSPRTGGRDTEAFF; CDR3 DNA: TGTGCCAGCTCACCGAGGACAGGGGGCCGGGACACTGAAGCTTTCTTT; clone size: few; D gene: TRBD1; V gene: TRBV18; CDR3 length: 16; J gene: TRBJ1-1
CDR3 protein: CAWSDGGGYYEQYF; CDR3 DNA: TGTGCCTGGAGTGACGGGGGGGGCTACTACGAGCAGTACTTC; clone size: few; D gene: TRBD2; V gene: TRBV30; CDR3 length: 14; J gene: TRBJ2-7
CDR3 protein: CASSLGATFGNEQFF; CDR3 DNA: TGTGCCAGCAGCTTGGGGGCCACCTTTGGCAATGAGCAGTTCTTC; clone size: .; D gene: .; V gene: TRBV5-6; CDR3 length: 15; J gene: TRBJ2-1
CDR3 protein: CASSSMDSYNEQFF; CDR3 DNA: TGTGCCAGCAGCTCAATGGACAGTTACAATGAGCAGTTCTTC; clone size: .; D gene: .; V gene: TRBV5-4; CDR3 length: 14; J gene: TRBJ2-1
CDR3 protein: CASSERAGRVTEAFF; CDR3 DNA: TGTGCCAGCAGTGAACGGGCAGGGAGGGTCACTGAAGCTTTCTTT; clone size: .; D gene: .; V gene: TRBV2; CDR3 length: 15; J gene: TRBJ1-1
CDR3 protein: CASSPVAGTPGYTQYF; CDR3 DNA: TGCGCCAGCAGCCCAGTAGCGGGGACGCCGGGTTATACGCAGTATTTT; clone size: .; D gene: TRBD2; V gene: TRBV5-1; CDR3 length: 16; J gene: TRBJ2-3
CDR3 protein: CASSRDRGQGSRGEQFF; CDR3 DNA: TGTGCCAGCAGTCGTGACAGGGGGCAAGGGAGTAGAGGTGAGCAGTTCTTC; clone size: .; D gene: TRBD1; V gene: TRBV6-6; CDR3 length: 17; J gene: TRBJ2-1
CDR3 protein: CASSLGGDEQFF; CDR3 DNA: TGTGCCAGCAGCCTCGGGGGGGATGAGCAGTTCTTC; clone size: .; D gene: TRBD2; V gene: TRBV13; CDR3 length: 12; J gene: TRBJ2-1
CDR3 protein: CATSDADSQLFF; CDR3 DNA: TGTGCCACCAGTGACGCAGACAGCCAACTGTTTTTT; clone size: .; D gene: .; V gene: TRBV24-1; CDR3 length: 12; J gene: TRBJ1-4
CDR3 protein: CASSVGGVDIRPLHF; CDR3 DNA: TGTGCCAGCAGCGTGGGGGGGGTAGATATTCGGCCCCTCCACTTT; clone size: .; D gene: .; V gene: TRBV5-4; CDR3 length: 15; J gene: TRBJ1-6
CDR3 protein: CASRRDRVSETQYF; CDR3 DNA: TGTGCCAGCAGGAGGGACAGGGTGTCAGAGACCCAGTACTTC; clone size: .; D gene: TRBD1; V gene: TRBV6-5; CDR3 length: 14; J gene: TRBJ2-5
CDR3 protein: CASSWRQGTQTGELFF; CDR3 DNA: TGTGCCAGCAGTTGGAGACAGGGGACGCAGACCGGGGAGCTGTTTTTT; clone size: .; D gene: TRBD1; V gene: TRBV27; CDR3 length: 16; J gene: TRBJ2-2
CDR3 protein: CASSQGQAVGEQFF; CDR3 DNA: TGTGCCAGCAGCCAAGGGCAGGCCGTCGGTGAGCAGTTCTTC; clone size: few; D gene: .; V gene: TRBV3-1/TRBV3-2; CDR3 length: 14; J gene: TRBJ2-1
CDR3 protein: CASSQEGTGGLYEQYF; CDR3 DNA: TGCGCCAGCAGCCAAGAGGGGACAGGGGGCCTCTACGAGCAGTACTTC; clone size: .; D gene: TRBD1; V gene: TRBV4-1; CDR3 length: 16; J gene: TRBJ2-7
CDR3 protein: CASSIQTEFNSPLHF; CDR3 DNA: TGTGCCAGTAGTATTCAGACAGAGTTTAATTCACCCCTCCACTTT; clone size: .; D gene: .; V gene: TRBV19; CDR3 length: 15; J gene: TRBJ1-6
CDR3 protein: CAIKQGGSYEQYF; CDR3 DNA: TGTGCCATCAAGCAGGGAGGGAGCTACGAGCAGTACTTC; clone size: .; D gene: TRBD2; V gene: TRBV10-3; CDR3 length: 13; J gene: TRBJ2-7
CDR3 protein: CASSLFGGEQETQYF; CDR3 DNA: TGTGCCAGCAGCTTATTCGGGGGGGAACAAGAGACCCAGTACTTC; clone size: .; D gene: TRBD2; V gene: TRBV11-2; CDR3 length: 15; J gene: TRBJ2-5
CDR3 protein: CASIEMNTEAFF; CDR3 DNA: TGTGCCAGTATAGAGATGAACACTGAAGCTTTCTTT; clone size: few; D gene: .; V gene: TRBV6-5; CDR3 length: 12; J gene: TRBJ1-1
CDR3 protein: CAWSVGGGASDTQYF; CDR3 DNA: TGTGCCTGGAGTGTAGGCGGGGGGGCGTCAGATACGCAGTATTTT; clone size: .; D gene: TRBD2; V gene: TRBV30; CDR3 length: 15; J gene: TRBJ2-3
CDR3 protein: CAISPTGWDYGYTF; CDR3 DNA: TGTGCCATCAGCCCGACAGGGTGGGACTATGGCTACACCTTC; clone size: .; D gene: TRBD1; V gene: TRBV10-3; CDR3 length: 14; J gene: TRBJ1-2
CDR3 protein: CASSLGQGSQPQHF; CDR3 DNA: TGTGCCAGCAGCTTAGGCCAAGGGAGTCAGCCCCAGCATTTT; clone size: .; D gene: .; V gene: TRBV7-2; CDR3 length: 14; J gene: TRBJ1-5
CDR3 protein: CSVVQGLNQPQHF; CDR3 DNA: TGCAGCGTTGTCCAGGGTTTAAATCAGCCCCAGCATTTT; clone size: once; D gene: .; V gene: TRBV29-1; CDR3 length: 13; J gene: TRBJ1-5
CDR3 protein: CASSEDRGTGEKLFF; CDR3 DNA: TGCGCCAGCAGCGAAGACAGGGGCACTGGGGAAAAACTGTTTTTT; clone size: .; D gene: TRBD1; V gene: TRBV5-1; CDR3 length: 15; J gene: TRBJ1-4
CDR3 protein: CASSLGGQGYNEQYF; CDR3 DNA: TGCGCCAGCAGCTTGGGGGGACAGGGGTACAACGAGCAGTACTTC; clone size: .; D gene: TRBD1; V gene: TRBV5-1; CDR3 length: 15; J gene: TRBJ2-7
CDR3 protein: CASSDPGQPNDYEQYF; CDR3 DNA: TGTGCCAGCAGTGACCCCGGACAACCAAATGACTACGAGCAGTACTTC; clone size: .; D gene: .; V gene: TRBV6-1; CDR3 length: 16; J gene: TRBJ2-7
CDR3 protein: CASNPQAGTEQYF; CDR3 DNA: TGTGCCAGCAACCCCCAGGCAGGCACAGAGCAGTACTTC; clone size: few; D gene: .; V gene: TRBV11-2; CDR3 length: 13; J gene: TRBJ2-7
CDR3 protein: CAISEIREETQYF; CDR3 DNA: TGTGCCATCAGTGAAATCAGGGAAGAGACCCAGTACTTC; clone size: once; D gene: .; V gene: TRBV10-3; CDR3 length: 13; J gene: TRBJ2-5
CDR3 protein: CASSPFLRGYVQYF; CDR3 DNA: TGTGCCAGCAGCCCTTTCTTGCGGGGGTACGTGCAGTACTTC; clone size: .; D gene: TRBD2; V gene: TRBV11-3; CDR3 length: 14; J gene: TRBJ2-7
CDR3 protein: CASSSSPGIQQYF; CDR3 DNA: TGTGCCAGCAGTTCCTCCCCGGGGATACAGCAGTACTTC; clone size: .; D gene: .; V gene: TRBV6-5; CDR3 length: 13; J gene: TRBJ2-7
CDR3 protein: CAISEPSRWGEDEQYF; CDR3 DNA: TGTGCCATCAGTGAGCCGAGTCGGTGGGGCGAGGACGAGCAGTACTTC; clone size: .; D gene: .; V gene: TRBV10-3; CDR3 length: 16; J gene: TRBJ2-7
CDR3 protein: CASTPGGSSTYGYTF; CDR3 DNA: TGCGCCAGCACGCCTGGGGGCAGCTCAACTTATGGCTACACCTTC; clone size: .; D gene: .; V gene: TRBV5-1; CDR3 length: 15; J gene: TRBJ1-2
CDR3 protein: CAISDHDRRNTEAFF; CDR3 DNA: TGTGCCATCAGTGACCATGACAGGAGGAACACTGAAGCTTTCTTT; clone size: few; D gene: .; V gene: TRBV10-3; CDR3 length: 15; J gene: TRBJ1-1
CDR3 protein: CASSLGQAYTGELFF; CDR3 DNA: TGTGCCAGCAGCTTAGGGCAGGCCTACACCGGGGAGCTGTTTTTT; clone size: .; D gene: .; V gene: TRBV7-9; CDR3 length: 15; J gene: TRBJ2-2
CDR3 protein: CASSPSTRRRLAGGPVTGELFF; CDR3 DNA: TGTGCCAGCAGCCCTTCTACCCGGAGGCGACTAGCGGGGGGTCCGGTCACCGGGGAGCTGTTTTTT; clone size: .; D gene: TRBD2; V gene: TRBV4-2; CDR3 length: 22; J gene: TRBJ2-2
CDR3 protein: CASSSQARQGKPFF; CDR3 DNA: TGTGCCAGCAGCTCCCAGGCACGACAGGGGAAACCTTTCTTT; clone size: .; D gene: TRBD1; V gene: TRBV7-8; CDR3 length: 14; J gene: TRBJ1-1
CDR3 protein: CASSQDGTALNEKLFF; CDR3 DNA: TGTGCCAGCAGCCAAGACGGCACAGCCCTTAATGAAAAACTGTTTTTT; clone size: .; D gene: .; V gene: TRBV7-9; CDR3 length: 16; J gene: TRBJ1-4
CDR3 protein: CASSHRRGDRGNNEQFF; CDR3 DNA: TGCGCCAGCAGCCACAGAAGGGGGGACAGGGGAAACAATGAGCAGTTCTTC; clone size: .; D gene: TRBD1; V gene: TRBV4-1; CDR3 length: 17; J gene: TRBJ2-1
CDR3 protein: CATAGLGGVYNEQFF; CDR3 DNA: TGTGCCACCGCAGGGCTAGGGGGGGTTTACAATGAGCAGTTCTTC; clone size: .; D gene: .; V gene: TRBV24-1; CDR3 length: 15; J gene: TRBJ2-1
CDR3 protein: CASSPPEGSWFF; CDR3 DNA: TGTGCCAGTAGTCCCCCAGAGGGATCTTGGTTCTTC; clone size: few; D gene: .; V gene: TRBV19; CDR3 length: 12; J gene: TRBJ2-1
CDR3 protein: CASSLGTGRGGYTF; CDR3 DNA: TGTGCCAGCAGCTTAGGGACAGGCCGAGGTGGCTACACCTTC; clone size: .; D gene: TRBD1; V gene: TRBV7-9; CDR3 length: 14; J gene: TRBJ1-2
CDR3 protein: CASSRGGNTEAFF; CDR3 DNA: TGTGCCAGCAGTAGGGGAGGGAACACTGAAGCTTTCTTT; clone size: .; D gene: .; V gene: TRBV28; CDR3 length: 13; J gene: TRBJ1-1
CDR3 protein: CASSWQGSSYNEQFF; CDR3 DNA: TGTGCCAGCAGCTGGCAGGGGAGCTCCTACAATGAGCAGTTCTTC; clone size: .; D gene: .; V gene: TRBV7-3; CDR3 length: 15; J gene: TRBJ2-1
CDR3 protein: CASSLDTLDRGALMDTQYF; CDR3 DNA: TGCGCCAGCAGCTTGGATACGTTGGACAGGGGGGCCCTGATGGATACGCAGTATTTT; clone size: .; D gene: TRBD1; V gene: TRBV5-1; CDR3 length: 19; J gene: TRBJ2-3
CDR3 protein: CASSQVGRDNTGELFF; CDR3 DNA: TGCGCCAGCAGCCAAGTCGGCAGGGATAACACCGGGGAGCTGTTTTTT; clone size: many; D gene: .; V gene: TRBV4-1; CDR3 length: 16; J gene: TRBJ2-2
CDR3 protein: CASGTGPGNSPLHF; CDR3 DNA: TGTGCCAGCGGGACAGGGCCTGGCAATTCACCCCTCCACTTT; clone size: few; D gene: TRBD1; V gene: TRBV7-6; CDR3 length: 14; J gene: TRBJ1-6